The sequence of this T cell receptor beta chain was determined in a study of blood T cell repertoires in COVID-19. About the research overall: Specimens from acute and convalescent COVID-19 originated in the United States, Italy and Spain. The cDNA or gDNA used as material had been derived from T cells, B-cell-depleted T cells, or PBMCs.

CDR1 and CDR2 (germline): SNHLY, FYNNEI. The CDR3 runs 11 residues. With V trimmed by 6 bases and J by 8 bases, 3 bases remained unmatched. In the authors' workflow: Amplification of reference gene primers was used by the study to estimate nucleated cell counts. The data were produced by immunoSEQ multiplex PCR, yet TCRdb's version contains in-frame clones alone and is incomplete. Clone size and V and J calls were adopted from that table, with D and trimming inferred from the DNA. The sample consists of tens of thousands of clones, 78% of them appearing once. Input material: peripheral blood. This TCR came from a human donor in a cohort sampled during active COVID-19. The rearrangement uses TRBV2 and TRBJ1-1, with TRBD1 identical over 7 bases. This CDR3 is CASRTGSEAFF. The CDR3 DNA sequence: TGTGCCAGCAGGACAGGGTCGGAAGCTTTCTTT.